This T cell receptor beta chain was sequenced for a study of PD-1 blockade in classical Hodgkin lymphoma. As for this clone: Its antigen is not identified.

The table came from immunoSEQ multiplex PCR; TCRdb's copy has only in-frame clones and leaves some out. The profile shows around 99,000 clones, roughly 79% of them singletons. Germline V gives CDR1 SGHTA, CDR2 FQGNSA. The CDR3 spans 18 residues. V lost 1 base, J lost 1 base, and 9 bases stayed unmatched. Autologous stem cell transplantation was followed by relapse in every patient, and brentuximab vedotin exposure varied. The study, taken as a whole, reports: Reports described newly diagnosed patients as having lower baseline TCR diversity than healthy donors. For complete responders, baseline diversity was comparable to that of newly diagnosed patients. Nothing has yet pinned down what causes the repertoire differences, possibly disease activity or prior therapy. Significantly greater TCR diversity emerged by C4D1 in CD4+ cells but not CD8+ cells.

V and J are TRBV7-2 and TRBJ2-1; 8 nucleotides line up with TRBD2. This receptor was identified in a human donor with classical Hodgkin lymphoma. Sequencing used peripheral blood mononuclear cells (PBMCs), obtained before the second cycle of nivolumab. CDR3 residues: CASSLEVWGTSSYNEQFF. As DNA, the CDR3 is TGTGCCAGCAGCTTAGAAGTATGGGGGACTAGTTCCTACAATGAGCAGTTCTTC.